This T cell receptor beta chain was profiled in a study of cytomegalovirus exposure and HLA in healthy donors. Findings and caveats of the study: In an earlier analysis, about 87% or about 30%: the productive usage of most TCR beta V segments. According to a later analysis, most TCR beta chains associated with CMV appeared HLA-restricted. The study recorded 150 to 200 TCR beta chains that were cytomegalovirus-associated.

This PCR relied on a set of 60 Vbeta primers and 13 Jbeta primers. Sequencing used immunoSEQ multiplex PCR; TCRdb keeps in-frame clones, though not all of them. The sample carries tens of thousands of clones, under 80% recorded once. Concerning this clone itself: Its cognate antigen is unknown.

Trimming cost V 1 base and J 5 bases; bases outside gene matches: 5. CDR3 length: 17 residues. Germline assignment: CDR1 SGHAT and CDR2 FQNNGV. The sequence was obtained from a man aged 55 to 70 in good health and CMV-seropositive. The chain uses TRBV11-2 and TRBJ2-1, with 13 nucleotides matching TRBD2. What was sequenced was PBMCs. The CDR3, as DNA: TGTGCCAGCAGCTTAGCCCCGGGACTAGCGGGACACAATGAGCAGTTCTTC. Translating gives CASSLAPGLAGHNEQFF. Using reference TRBV11-2 and TRBJ2-1 for the parts outside the CDR3, the full variable domain is EAGVAQSPRYKIIEKRQSVAFWCNPISGHATLYWYQQILGQGPKLLIQFQNNGVVDDSQLPKDRFSAERLKGVDSTLKIQPAKLEDSAVYLCASSLAPGLAGHNEQFFGPGTRLTVL.